This T cell receptor beta chain emerged from a study of radiotherapy plus CTLA-4 blockade in lung cancer. Across the study: Objective responses were observed in around 17% of patients, and disease control was achieved by over 30%. Study results and limitations: The best predictor of response was reported to be early blood T cell clone dynamics, with interferon-beta. After treatment with radiotherapy plus ipilimumab, TCR clones that came from the tumor expanded in blood.

Profiling relied on immunoSEQ multiplex PCR, and the TCRdb table lists in-frame clones only, not all of them. Among around 45,000 clones, 70% to 75% were seen once, and the ten largest hold roughly 3.5%. This clone was observed a few times. What it binds is not known. J was trimmed by 4 bases and V by 1 base; bases with no gene match: 3. The CDR3 covers 15 residues. Germline CDR1 and CDR2: LGHNA and YSLEER. Sequencing was performed on peripheral blood, taken from a patient treated with radiotherapy plus ipilimumab. The rearrangement joins TRBV4-3 to TRBJ1-4, with 7 bases lining up with TRBD1. This TCR was sampled from a human donor with non-small cell lung cancer who had a complete response to radiotherapy plus ipilimumab. CDR3 nucleotide sequence: TGCGCCAGCAGCCAAGCAGGACAGGTTAATGAAAAACTGTTTTTT. Amino acid sequence: CASSQAGQVNEKLFF.